The T cell receptor beta chain under discussion was sequenced for a study of molecular identifiers for immune sequencing clone quantification. Study-wide findings and caveats: Identical barcode-sharing TCR molecules could lead to underestimated sizes for highly expanded clones. For effector cells, clones above 20 RNA copies held over 98% of molecules; for naive cells, under 1%.

TCRdb reprocessed the PCR reads via MiXCR and lists one record per CDR3 protein. Of 350,000 or so distinct CDR3 sequences listed, over 20% are singletons. CDR3 size: 12 residues. The V and J ends lost 8 bases and 7 bases respectively, with 12 bases between them. As concerns this clonotype: Its antigen is unidentified.

The sample consisted of naive CD8+ T cells from blood, with Jurkat cell RNA spiked in. Documented subset: FACS-sorted CD8+CD4-CCR7+CD45RA+ naive T cells. This receptor was identified in a human donor in good health. Some libraries in this study had Jurkat cell RNA spiked in. The rearrangement uses TRBV12-3 or TRBV12-4 and TRBJ2-1; D is possibly TRBD1 or TRBD2 (5 bases each). Written as DNA, the CDR3 is TGTGCCAGCGGCAGGTGGGGGAATGAGCAGTTCTTC. Its protein is CASGRWGNEQFF.